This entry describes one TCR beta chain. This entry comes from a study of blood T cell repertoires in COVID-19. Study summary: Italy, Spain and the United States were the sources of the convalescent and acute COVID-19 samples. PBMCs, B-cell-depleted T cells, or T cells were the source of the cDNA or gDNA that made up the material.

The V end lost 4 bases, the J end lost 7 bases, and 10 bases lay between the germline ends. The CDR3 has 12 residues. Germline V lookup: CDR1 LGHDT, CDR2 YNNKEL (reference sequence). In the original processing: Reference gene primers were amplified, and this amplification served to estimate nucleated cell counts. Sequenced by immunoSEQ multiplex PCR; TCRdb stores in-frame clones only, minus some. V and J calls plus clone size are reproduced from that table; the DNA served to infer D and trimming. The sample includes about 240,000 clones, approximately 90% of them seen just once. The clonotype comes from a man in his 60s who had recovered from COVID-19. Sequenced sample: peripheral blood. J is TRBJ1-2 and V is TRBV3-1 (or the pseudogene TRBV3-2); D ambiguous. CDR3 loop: CASSPGSGGYTF. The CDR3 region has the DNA TGTGCCAGCAGCCCGGGGTCGGGTGGCTACACCTTC.